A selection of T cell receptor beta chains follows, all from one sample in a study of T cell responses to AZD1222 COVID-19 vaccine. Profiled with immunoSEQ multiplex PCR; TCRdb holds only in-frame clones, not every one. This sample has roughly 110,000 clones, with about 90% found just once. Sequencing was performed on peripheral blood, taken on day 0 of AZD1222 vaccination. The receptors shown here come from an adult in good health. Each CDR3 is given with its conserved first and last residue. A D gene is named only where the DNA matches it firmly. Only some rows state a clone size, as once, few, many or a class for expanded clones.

cdr3_nt: TGTGCCAGCAGCTTTGGGGCGTGGAGCAATCAGCCCCAGCATTTT; cdr3_aa: CASSFGAWSNQPQHF; clone_size: -; j_call: TRBJ1-5; v_call: TRBV5-6; d_call: -; cdr3_length: 15
cdr3_nt: TGCAGCGTTGGGATCAGGGGAGTGAGCGACACCGGGGAGCTGTTTTTT; cdr3_aa: CSVGIRGVSDTGELFF; clone_size: -; j_call: TRBJ2-2; v_call: TRBV29-1; d_call: -; cdr3_length: 16
cdr3_nt: TGTGCCATCAGTCTTACTTCGAGCGGGGAAGAGACCCAGTACTTC; cdr3_aa: CAISLTSSGEETQYF; clone_size: -; j_call: TRBJ2-5; v_call: TRBV10-3; d_call: TRBD2; cdr3_length: 15
cdr3_nt: TGTGCCAGCAGGGTTGACAGTGTCAATCAGCCCCAGCATTTT; cdr3_aa: CASRVDSVNQPQHF; clone_size: few; j_call: TRBJ1-5; v_call: TRBV2; d_call: -; cdr3_length: 14
cdr3_nt: TGTGCCAGCAGTGACCACTTAAGCTTGGACAGGGATGACTATGGCTACACCTTC; cdr3_aa: CASSDHLSLDRDDYGYTF; clone_size: -; j_call: TRBJ1-2; v_call: TRBV2; d_call: TRBD1; cdr3_length: 18
cdr3_nt: TGTGCCAGCAGTACAGGGGGGTTCACTGAAGCTTTCTTT; cdr3_aa: CASSTGGFTEAFF; clone_size: -; j_call: TRBJ1-1; v_call: TRBV6-5; d_call: TRBD1; cdr3_length: 13
cdr3_nt: TGTGCCAGCAGCTTGCGGGAACGGCACACCATATATTTT; cdr3_aa: CASSLRERHTIYF; clone_size: -; j_call: TRBJ1-3; v_call: TRBV5-6; d_call: -; cdr3_length: 13
cdr3_nt: TGTGCCAGCAGCTTAGGCCCCAGCGGAAGTGAGCAGTTCTTC; cdr3_aa: CASSLGPSGSEQFF; clone_size: -; j_call: TRBJ2-1; v_call: TRBV7-9; d_call: -; cdr3_length: 14
cdr3_nt: TGTGCCAGCAGCTTAACCATCCCCGGGGACGAGCAGTACTTC; cdr3_aa: CASSLTIPGDEQYF; clone_size: -; j_call: TRBJ2-7; v_call: TRBV7-9; d_call: -; cdr3_length: 14
cdr3_nt: TGTGCCAGTAGTATACGAAGAAGCCCCTACGAGCAGTACTTC; cdr3_aa: CASSIRRSPYEQYF; clone_size: -; j_call: TRBJ2-7; v_call: TRBV19; d_call: -; cdr3_length: 14
cdr3_nt: TGTGCCAGCAGCTTATCGTCTTCCATGAACACTGAAGCTTTCTTT; cdr3_aa: CASSLSSSMNTEAFF; clone_size: -; j_call: TRBJ1-1; v_call: TRBV7-2; d_call: -; cdr3_length: 15
cdr3_nt: TGTGCCAGCAGCCTCCATGGGACTGACTGGAGCTCCTACGAGCAGTACTTC; cdr3_aa: CASSLHGTDWSSYEQYF; clone_size: -; j_call: TRBJ2-7; v_call: TRBV7-2; d_call: -; cdr3_length: 17
cdr3_nt: TGTGCCAGCACCCAGTCCCCATATCTACAAGAGACCCAGTACTTC; cdr3_aa: CASTQSPYLQETQYF; clone_size: -; j_call: TRBJ2-5; v_call: TRBV11-3; d_call: -; cdr3_length: 15
cdr3_nt: TGTGCCAGCAGCTTACGTGGGGGTGGCGGGGAGCTGTTTTTT; cdr3_aa: CASSLRGGGGELFF; clone_size: -; j_call: TRBJ2-2; v_call: TRBV7-2; d_call: -; cdr3_length: 14
cdr3_nt: TGTGCCAGGGAAACTAGCGATGAGCAGTTCTTC; cdr3_aa: CARETSDEQFF; clone_size: -; j_call: TRBJ2-1; v_call: TRBV3-1/TRBV3-2; d_call: TRBD2; cdr3_length: 11
cdr3_nt: TGTGCCAGCAGTCGCAAGGGACAGGGGAGGGATGGCTACACCTTC; cdr3_aa: CASSRKGQGRDGYTF; clone_size: -; j_call: TRBJ1-2; v_call: TRBV5-8; d_call: TRBD1; cdr3_length: 15
cdr3_nt: TGTGCCAGTAAGGCAGGGGGCGCAGGGGACACTGAAGCTTTCTTT; cdr3_aa: CASKAGGAGDTEAFF; clone_size: -; j_call: TRBJ1-1; v_call: TRBV19; d_call: TRBD1; cdr3_length: 15
cdr3_nt: TGTGCCAGCAGTACGCCTCGACTAGCGGGAGGACAAGAGCAGTACTTC; cdr3_aa: CASSTPRLAGGQEQYF; clone_size: -; j_call: TRBJ2-7; v_call: TRBV28; d_call: TRBD2; cdr3_length: 16
cdr3_nt: TGTGCCAGCAGTGACTCGAGGGGCAGCGAAGAGACCCAGTACTTC; cdr3_aa: CASSDSRGSEETQYF; clone_size: once; j_call: TRBJ2-5; v_call: TRBV6-4; d_call: -; cdr3_length: 15
cdr3_nt: TGTGCCAGCAGCTCGTTACTAGCGGGAGACGAGCAGTACTTC; cdr3_aa: CASSSLLAGDEQYF; clone_size: -; j_call: TRBJ2-7; v_call: TRBV7-2; d_call: TRBD2; cdr3_length: 14
cdr3_nt: TGTGCCAGCAGCTTAGTCAGAGGAGGACAGGGAAGAAATGAGCAGTTCTTC; cdr3_aa: CASSLVRGGQGRNEQFF; clone_size: -; j_call: TRBJ2-1; v_call: TRBV7-6; d_call: TRBD1; cdr3_length: 17
cdr3_nt: TGTGCCAGTAGTATTCCTCGACTAGCGGGGGGGAAGGGGAATGAGCAGTTCTTC; cdr3_aa: CASSIPRLAGGKGNEQFF; clone_size: -; j_call: TRBJ2-1; v_call: TRBV19; d_call: TRBD2; cdr3_length: 18
cdr3_nt: TGTGCCACCTCACGGGCAGGGGAAAGCAATCAGCCCCAGCATTTT; cdr3_aa: CATSRAGESNQPQHF; clone_size: -; j_call: TRBJ1-5; v_call: TRBV6-5; d_call: -; cdr3_length: 15
cdr3_nt: TGTGCCAGCAGCATCTTACAGGGGAGGCGGCAGCCCCAGCATTTT; cdr3_aa: CASSILQGRRQPQHF; clone_size: -; j_call: TRBJ1-5; v_call: TRBV7-8; d_call: TRBD1; cdr3_length: 15
cdr3_nt: TGTGCCAGCAGCCTGATTATGGGGAACACCGGGGAGCTGTTTTTT; cdr3_aa: CASSLIMGNTGELFF; clone_size: -; j_call: TRBJ2-2; v_call: TRBV7-2; d_call: -; cdr3_length: 15
cdr3_nt: TGTGCCAGCAGCCAAGCGGGGACCACCGGGGAGCTGTTTTTT; cdr3_aa: CASSQAGTTGELFF; clone_size: -; j_call: TRBJ2-2; v_call: TRBV3-1/TRBV3-2; d_call: -; cdr3_length: 14
cdr3_nt: TGTGCCAGTAGTATAACAGTCACTGAAGCTTTCTTT; cdr3_aa: CASSITVTEAFF; clone_size: -; j_call: TRBJ1-1; v_call: TRBV19; d_call: -; cdr3_length: 12
cdr3_nt: TGCGCCAGCAGCCAATTCCGGATGGGCAGTGGGTATGAAAAACTGTTTTTT; cdr3_aa: CASSQFRMGSGYEKLFF; clone_size: -; j_call: TRBJ1-4; v_call: TRBV4-3; d_call: -; cdr3_length: 17
cdr3_nt: TGTGCCAGCTCACCGCCGGGACAGGCGTTGAACACTGAAGCTTTCTTT; cdr3_aa: CASSPPGQALNTEAFF; clone_size: -; j_call: TRBJ1-1; v_call: TRBV18; d_call: TRBD1; cdr3_length: 16
cdr3_nt: TGTGCCAGCGGGCCGGGCAGGGTCGACAATGAGCAGTTCTTC; cdr3_aa: CASGPGRVDNEQFF; clone_size: -; j_call: TRBJ2-1; v_call: TRBV2; d_call: -; cdr3_length: 14
cdr3_nt: TGTGCCATCAGTGCGGGACAGCAGTACACTGAAGCTTTCTTT; cdr3_aa: CAISAGQQYTEAFF; clone_size: -; j_call: TRBJ1-1; v_call: TRBV10-3; d_call: TRBD1; cdr3_length: 14
cdr3_nt: TGTGCCAGTAGTCTAGGGGCTCCCTATGGCTACACCTTC; cdr3_aa: CASSLGAPYGYTF; clone_size: -; j_call: TRBJ1-2; v_call: TRBV19; d_call: -; cdr3_length: 13
cdr3_nt: TGTGCCACCACACGCAATGGGGCCGGGGAGCTGTTTTTT; cdr3_aa: CATTRNGAGELFF; clone_size: -; j_call: TRBJ2-2; v_call: TRBV6-5; d_call: -; cdr3_length: 13
cdr3_nt: TGTGCCAGCAGCTTGGTACTAGCGGGGGACCTTTGGGAGACCCAGTACTTC; cdr3_aa: CASSLVLAGDLWETQYF; clone_size: -; j_call: TRBJ2-5; v_call: TRBV5-6; d_call: TRBD2; cdr3_length: 17
cdr3_nt: TGTGCCAGCAGCCAAGGGCAGGGGGTTTCCGGAGAGACCCAGTACTTC; cdr3_aa: CASSQGQGVSGETQYF; clone_size: -; j_call: TRBJ2-5; v_call: TRBV4-2; d_call: TRBD1; cdr3_length: 16
cdr3_nt: TGTGCCAGTAGTATAAAAACTAGCGGGTCTCTTCCTGAGCAGTTCTTC; cdr3_aa: CASSIKTSGSLPEQFF; clone_size: -; j_call: TRBJ2-1; v_call: TRBV19; d_call: TRBD2; cdr3_length: 16
cdr3_nt: TGCGCCAGCAGCCAAGATCCCGTGAGCTACAATGAGCAGTTCTTC; cdr3_aa: CASSQDPVSYNEQFF; clone_size: -; j_call: TRBJ2-1; v_call: TRBV4-3; d_call: -; cdr3_length: 15
cdr3_nt: TGTGCCAGCAGCCCAGGGACTAGTTTTGACAATGAGCAGTTCTTC; cdr3_aa: CASSPGTSFDNEQFF; clone_size: -; j_call: TRBJ2-1; v_call: TRBV9; d_call: TRBD2; cdr3_length: 15
cdr3_nt: TGTGCCAGCAGCCGTGGTGGTGGGGGGGACCGGAAAGAGACCCAGTACTTC; cdr3_aa: CASSRGGGGDRKETQYF; clone_size: -; j_call: TRBJ2-5; v_call: TRBV4-2; d_call: TRBD2; cdr3_length: 17
cdr3_nt: TGTGCCAGCAGCTTGTTCTGGGAGGATGGCTACACCTTC; cdr3_aa: CASSLFWEDGYTF; clone_size: once; j_call: TRBJ1-2; v_call: TRBV5-4; d_call: -; cdr3_length: 13
cdr3_nt: TGTGCCAGTAGTATCAGGGCTTGGAACAATGAGCAGTTCTTC; cdr3_aa: CASSIRAWNNEQFF; clone_size: -; j_call: TRBJ2-1; v_call: TRBV19; d_call: -; cdr3_length: 14
cdr3_nt: TGTGCCAGCAGCGCCGATTACTCCTCGGCAGATACGCAGTATTTT; cdr3_aa: CASSADYSSADTQYF; clone_size: -; j_call: TRBJ2-3; v_call: TRBV9; d_call: -; cdr3_length: 15
cdr3_nt: TGTGCCAGCAGCCAAACCCTAGCGGGGGGCACAGATACGCAGTATTTT; cdr3_aa: CASSQTLAGGTDTQYF; clone_size: -; j_call: TRBJ2-3; v_call: TRBV3-1/TRBV3-2; d_call: TRBD2; cdr3_length: 16
cdr3_nt: TGTGCCAGCAGGCAGGACCTGAACACTGAAGCTTTCTTT; cdr3_aa: CASRQDLNTEAFF; clone_size: -; j_call: TRBJ1-1; v_call: TRBV6-5; d_call: -; cdr3_length: 13
cdr3_nt: TGTGCCAGTAACTCACCCCGGGACAGGGGGAGAATTGATGGCTACACCTTC; cdr3_aa: CASNSPRDRGRIDGYTF; clone_size: -; j_call: TRBJ1-2; v_call: TRBV19; d_call: TRBD1; cdr3_length: 17
cdr3_nt: TGTGCCAGCAGAGCCCCCGGGACAGGGTGGTTGGCTTTCTTT; cdr3_aa: CASRAPGTGWLAFF; clone_size: -; j_call: TRBJ1-1; v_call: TRBV28; d_call: TRBD1; cdr3_length: 14
cdr3_nt: TGTGCCAGCAGGTTAAACACTGAAGCTTTCTTT; cdr3_aa: CASRLNTEAFF; clone_size: -; j_call: TRBJ1-1; v_call: TRBV13; d_call: -; cdr3_length: 11
cdr3_nt: TGCAGCGTTGAAACGGGGGCCTACGAGCAGTACTTC; cdr3_aa: CSVETGAYEQYF; clone_size: -; j_call: TRBJ2-7; v_call: TRBV29-1; d_call: -; cdr3_length: 12
cdr3_nt: TGTGCCAGCAGCCCTCAACTGGAGTGGGCCAAAAACATTCAGTACTTC; cdr3_aa: CASSPQLEWAKNIQYF; clone_size: -; j_call: TRBJ2-4; v_call: TRBV5-6; d_call: -; cdr3_length: 16
cdr3_nt: TGTGCCACCAGTGATCGCTCGACAGGTCCTTTTGGGGAGCAGTACTTC; cdr3_aa: CATSDRSTGPFGEQYF; clone_size: -; j_call: TRBJ2-7; v_call: TRBV24-1; d_call: -; cdr3_length: 16
cdr3_nt: TGTGCCACCACCCTACCGGGGGACAATCAGCCCCAGCATTTT; cdr3_aa: CATTLPGDNQPQHF; clone_size: -; j_call: TRBJ1-5; v_call: TRBV15; d_call: -; cdr3_length: 14
cdr3_nt: TGTGCCAGCAGAGCTCTACCGGGACAGGCTAACTATGGCTACACCTTC; cdr3_aa: CASRALPGQANYGYTF; clone_size: -; j_call: TRBJ1-2; v_call: TRBV7-9; d_call: TRBD1; cdr3_length: 16
cdr3_nt: TGTGCCAGCAGCCCAACCGCAACTAATGAAAAACTGTTTTTT; cdr3_aa: CASSPTATNEKLFF; clone_size: -; j_call: TRBJ1-4; v_call: TRBV9; d_call: -; cdr3_length: 14
cdr3_nt: TGCGCCAGCAGCTTGTTTGGCGGAAAAACCTCTGGGGCCAACGTCCTGACTTTC; cdr3_aa: CASSLFGGKTSGANVLTF; clone_size: -; j_call: TRBJ2-6; v_call: TRBV5-1; d_call: -; cdr3_length: 18